What follows are 21 T cell receptor beta chains derived from one specimen sequenced in a study of CD8+CD57+ T cells in acquired aplastic anemia. The template used for profiling TCR beta VDJ and CDR3 was genomic DNA. TCRdb processed the reads anew with MiXCR; each CDR3 protein has one entry. The sample carries 150,000 to 200,000 distinct CDR3 sequences, 45% to 55% recorded once. CD8+CD57+ cell expansion had been shown by flow cytometry in patients chosen for sequencing. Specimen: sorted CD4+, CD8+, or CD8+CD57+ T cells (not recorded which) from PBMCs. The receptors come from a human donor with aplastic anemia.

The rearrangement links TRBV29-1 to TRBJ2-3; unclear D gene. V dropped 8 bases and J dropped 1 base, with 13 bases sitting between them. This CDR3 is 13 amino acids long. Looked up from germline, CDR1 is SQVTM and CDR2 is ANQGSEA. The CDR3 region has the DNA TGCAGCCCCGACCCATCTGGCACAGATACGCAGTATTTT. It translates to CSPDPSGTDTQYF.

This clonotype was counted many times. The gene calls are TRBV19 and TRBJ2-2; no clear D. This CDR3 is built from 12 residues. The V and J ends lost 5 bases and 5 bases respectively, with 6 bases between them. Germline CDR1 is LNHDA and CDR2 is SQIVND (reference sequence). The CDR3 coding sequence is TGTGCCAGTAGTCTTCAAACCGGGGAGCTGTTTTTT. Its protein product is CASSLQTGELFF.

The V call is TRBV10-3, the J call TRBJ2-3; 10 bases fit TRBD2. V shed 0 bases and J 0 bases; nucleotides not matched to a gene: 6. This CDR3 has 18 amino acids. Germline V gene lookup returns CDR1 ENHRY and CDR2 SYGVKD. CDR3 bases: TGTGCCATCAGTGAGTCTCGCCTGACTAGCGGGAGCACAGATACGCAGTATTTT. Translation gives CAISESRLTSGSTDTQYF.

This clonotype has ten or more counts. The chain has TRBV6-4 and TRBJ2-1, with TRBD1 as a possible D gene (6 bases). Between the trimmed V and J ends, which lost 5 bases and 8 bases, there was a span of 13 bases. The CDR3 loop spans 13 amino acids. The V gene's germline CDR1 is MRHNA and CDR2 SNTAGT. The DNA of the CDR3 is TGTGCCAGCAGTAGGTTCTCAGGGGATGAGCAGTTCTTC. This gives the protein CASSRFSGDEQFF.

The V gene is TRBV6-5, the J gene TRBJ1-2, with unresolved D. CDR3 size: 15 residues. Looked up from germline, CDR1 is MNHEY and CDR2 is SVGAGI. Trimming took off 0 bases at V and 4 bases at J, with 12 bases between the two ends. The CDR3 DNA follows: TGTGCCAGCAGTTACTCGAGCGGGAGCGCCTATGGCTACACCTTC. Its protein product is CASSYSSGSAYGYTF.

This clonotype was counted a single time. V usage is TRBV29-1 and J usage is TRBJ1-1; possible D gene TRBD1, 5 bases. CDR1 is SQVTM, CDR2 ANQGSEA, per germline. Trimming shortened V by 1 base and J by 2 bases, and 8 bases separated the two germline ends. This CDR3 has 13 residues. The CDR3 bases are TGCAGCGTTGAAGGACAGCACAACACTGAAGCTTTCTTT. Protein: CSVEGQHNTEAFF. Full variable domain (rest looked up from reference TRBV29-1 and TRBJ1-1): SAVISQKPSRDICQRGTSLTIQCQVDSQVTMMFWYRQQPGQSLTLIATANQGSEATYESGFVIDKFPISRPNLTFSTLTVSNMSPEDSSIYLCSVEGQHNTEAFFGQGTRLTVV.

On this clonotype itself: One end of the junction does not line up with germline, which may come from a read error. This chain uses TRBV10-3 with TRBJ2-2, with 13 positions matching TRBD2. This CDR3 is 16 amino acids long. Germline V CDR1 and CDR2: ENHRY, SYGVKD. CDR3 bases: TGTGCCATCGGTACTAGCGGGGGGGCCGGCACCGGGGAGCTGATTTTT. It yields the protein CAIGTSGGAGTGELIF.

The genes are TRBV19 and TRBJ2-2, with TRBD1 matching over 8 bases. CDR3 length: 15 residues. The ends lost 5 bases at V and 4 bases at J; junction bases unmatched: 6. Germline V gives CDR1 LNHDA, CDR2 SQIVND (reference sequence). For the CDR3, the DNA is TGTGCCAGTAGTCGAGGGACAGGAATCACCGGGGAGCTGTTTTTT. This sequence encodes CASSRGTGITGELFF.

CDR3 sequence: CATSSDRGSEKLFF. The DNA for the CDR3 is TGTGCCACCAGCTCCGACAGGGGTAGTGAAAAACTGTTTTTT. The genes are TRBV15 and TRBJ1-4, with 8 bases aligning to TRBD1. Trimming cost V 5 bases and J 7 bases; bases outside gene matches: 6. The germline V gene encodes CDR1 LNHNV and CDR2 YYDKDF (reference sequence). The CDR3 extends over 14 amino acids. Drawing the rest from reference TRBV15 and TRBJ1-4, the complete variable domain is DAMVIQNPRYQVTQFGKPVTLSCSQTLNHNVMYWYQQKSSQAPKLLFHYYDKDFNNEADTPDNFQSRRPNTSFCFLDIRSPGLGDTAMYLCATSSDRGSEKLFFGSGTQLSVL.

This chain uses TRBV20-1 with TRBJ2-3; 7 bases fit TRBD1. V lost 6 bases, J lost 2 bases, and 17 bases stayed unmatched. Germline CDR1 reads DFQATT; CDR2 reads SNEGSKA (reference sequence). The CDR3 contains 17 residues. CDR3 nucleotide sequence: TGCAGTGCCACCCCCCGGTCGGGGACAGCGCACACAGATACGCAGTATTTT. Translation: CSATPRSGTAHTDTQYF.

The chain carries TRBV11-2 and TRBJ1-6; 9 bases are shared with TRBD1. Germline assignment: CDR1 SGHAT and CDR2 FQNNGV. V dropped 4 bases and J dropped 0; count of bases not matched to a gene: 7. There are 18 residues in the CDR3. CDR3 amino acids: CASSSGTGWSSYNSPLHF. The CDR3 DNA follows: TGTGCCAGCAGCTCCGGGACAGGGTGGAGCTCCTATAATTCACCCCTCCACTTT.

The rearrangement joins TRBV15 to TRBJ1-5; D is unresolved. With 0 bases removed from V and 5 bases from J, the gap between germline ends came to 8 bases. The CDR3 totals 14 residues. Germline V gene lookup returns CDR1 LNHNV and CDR2 YYDKDF (reference sequence). CDR3 amino acids: CATSRDLRDQPQHF. In DNA, the CDR3 is TGTGCCACCAGCAGAGATCTTAGAGATCAGCCCCAGCATTTT.

This clonotype was found many times. This chain links TRBV4-1 with TRBJ2-1; TRBD2 might be the D (6 bases). From germline, CDR1 is MGHRA and CDR2 YSYEKL. The CDR3 extends over 15 amino acids. The germline V and J ends were trimmed by 4 bases and 5 bases, with 15 bases remaining between them. The CDR3 reads CASSRPGGPNNEQFF. CDR3 coding DNA: TGCGCCAGCAGCCGACCCGGGGGACCCAACAATGAGCAGTTCTTC.

The chain is built from TRBV7-2 and TRBJ2-7, with 11 bases that match TRBD2. The CDR3 totals 14 residues. Trimming removed 6 bases from V and 2 bases from J; junction bases left unmatched: 3. In germline, CDR1 is SGHTA, CDR2 FQGNSA. CDR3 sequence reads: CASSVSGGAYEQYF. The CDR3 nucleotides are TGTGCCAGCAGTGTTAGCGGGGGGGCCTACGAGCAGTACTTC. The entire variable domain, with the rest obtained from reference TRBV7-2 and TRBJ2-7, is as follows: GAGVSQSPSNKVTEKGKDVELRCDPISGHTALYWYRQSLGQGLEFLIYFQGNSAPDKSGLPSDRFSAERTGGSVSTLTIQRTQQEDSAVYLCASSVSGGAYEQYFGPGTRLTVT.

Many counts were recorded for this clonotype. J is TRBJ2-7 and V is TRBV12-3 or TRBV12-4, with TRBD2 identical over 9 bases. V shed 2 bases, J shed 5 bases, and the junction held 7 bases outside the gene matches. The CDR3 is 15 amino acids. The CDR3 spells CASSLPSGRFNEQYF. CDR3 bases: TGTGCCAGCAGTTTACCGAGCGGGAGGTTCAACGAGCAGTACTTC.

V gene TRBV7-9 combines with J gene TRBJ1-5; 8 positions match TRBD1. The CDR3 is made up of 13 amino acids. Trimming at V came to 6 bases and at J to 5 bases, leaving 3 bases not matched to a gene. The V gene's germline CDR1 is SEHNR and CDR2 FQNEAQ (reference sequence). In DNA, the CDR3 is TGTGCCAGCAGAGCAGGGGGCGATCAGCCCCAGCATTTT. Encoded protein: CASRAGGDQPQHF. The variable domain in full, with the rest retrieved from reference TRBV7-9 and TRBJ1-5, is DTGVSQNPRHKITKRGQNVTFRCDPISEHNRLYWYRQTLGQGPEFLTYFQNEAQLEKSRLLSDRFSAERPKGSFSTLEIQRTEQGDSAMYLCASRAGGDQPQHFGDGTRLSIL.

The chain combines TRBV19 with TRBJ1-2; no clear D. V was pared by 7 bases and J by 6 bases, with 15 bases between. Germline assignment: CDR1 LNHDA and CDR2 SQIVND (reference sequence). CDR3 length: 13 amino acids. The CDR3 spells CASKFPGDNGYTF. The CDR3, as DNA: TGTGCCAGTAAGTTCCCCGGAGACAATGGCTACACCTTC.

This clonotype has a count of ten or more. The chain recombines TRBV6-1 with TRBJ2-1; weak D call: TRBD1 (6 bases). The germline V gene has CDR1 MNHNS and CDR2 SASEGT. Trimming removed 6 bases at V and 10 bases at J, with 13 bases between. The CDR3 is 12 residues long. CDR3 DNA sequence: TGTGCCAGCAGGCCACAGGGTCGAGAGCAGTTCTTC. It codes for CASRPQGREQFF.

The table lists this clonotype with a count of one. The chain's CDR3 is CSARSGGNIYGYTF. The CDR3 bases are TGCAGTGCCAGATCGGGAGGTAATATATATGGCTACACCTTC. V usage is TRBV20-1 and J usage is TRBJ1-2; no reliable D call. The V gene lost 6 bases and the J gene lost 5 bases, with 19 bases spanning the gap. CDR1 and CDR2 from the germline V gene are DFQATT and SNEGSKA (reference sequence). The CDR3 has 14 amino acids.

The chain joins TRBV27 to TRBJ2-1, with 9 bases lining up with TRBD2. CDR3 length equals 14 residues. J was trimmed by 15 bases and V by 3 bases; bases with no gene match: 12. The germline V gene encodes CDR1 MNHEY and CDR2 SMNVEV (reference sequence). The CDR3 DNA sequence: TGTGCCAGCAGTTTTGCGACTAGCGGAGCCCCACCGTTCTTC. It codes for CASSFATSGAPPFF.

Ten or more counts support this clonotype. The chain carries TRBV6-4 and TRBJ1-1; D not resolved. This CDR3 spans 13 amino acids. Germline V CDR1 and CDR2: MRHNA, SNTAGT. Trimming stripped 2 bases from V and 2 bases from J, with 6 bases between. The CDR3 reads CASSDQVNTEAFF. The CDR3 nucleotides read TGTGCCAGCAGTGACCAGGTAAACACTGAAGCTTTCTTT.